These T cell receptor beta chains were read from a single sample in a study of shared clonotypes between healthy human individuals. The protocol was immunoSEQ multiplex PCR, while the TCRdb copy is restricted to in-frame clones and leaves out a portion. This table holds roughly 700,000 clones, less than 85% found once. Specimen: memory CD4+ T cells sorted from blood. These receptors originate from a woman in her twenties or thirties in good health. The CDR3 runs from the conserved cysteine through the conserved F or W. The D gene is left open where the match is weak. A row's size may be missing; if present it is once, few, many or a size class.

D gene	V gene	J gene	clone size	CDR3 DNA	CDR3 protein
.	TRBV7-8	TRBJ1-5	.	TGTGCCAGCAGCGAACAGGGAGACGGCAATCAGCCCCAGCATTTT	CASSEQGDGNQPQHF
.	TRBV19	TRBJ2-5	.	TGTGCCAGTAGTATCATTGGAGTGGAGACCCAGTACTTC	CASSIIGVETQYF
.	TRBV4-1	TRBJ2-5	few	TGCGCCAGCAGCCAAGAAGGTTACGGGAACCAGTACTTC	CASSQEGYGNQYF
.	TRBV6-6	TRBJ1-5	.	TGTGCCAGCAGTTACTCGGAGGGCTCCCAGCCCCAGCATTTT	CASSYSEGSQPQHF
.	TRBV18	TRBJ1-2	.	TGTGCCAGCTCACCACCCAGGGTTCTCTATGGCTACACCTTC	CASSPPRVLYGYTF
TRBD2	TRBV7-3	TRBJ2-7	.	TGTGCCAGCATAGTGGTAGCGGGAGAGGGGCAGTACTTC	CASIVVAGEGQYF
.	TRBV27	TRBJ1-4	.	TGTGCCAGCAGTTTAGACTCGGGACCGGGGGGGCAACTGTTTTTT	CASSLDSGPGGQLFF
TRBD1	TRBV28	TRBJ1-5	.	TGTGCCAGCAGTCCTACTGGGGACAGGGGACAGCCCCAGCATTTT	CASSPTGDRGQPQHF
TRBD2	TRBV10-3	TRBJ2-2	few	TGTGCCATCAGTGAGCCCTCCGGGACTAGCGGATCCGGGGAGCTGTTTTTT	CAISEPSGTSGSGELFF
.	TRBV10-1	TRBJ2-2	.	TGCGCCAGTGGGGACTCTAACACCGGGGAGCTGTTTTTT	CASGDSNTGELFF
.	TRBV6-1	TRBJ2-5	once	TGTGCCAGCAGTGACTCCGGGGAAGAGACCCAGTACTTC	CASSDSGEETQYF
.	TRBV11-2	TRBJ2-1	.	TGTGCCAGCAGACCTATCCGGGACTCCATGCCGATGGGGCAGTTCTTC	CASRPIRDSMPMGQFF
TRBD2	TRBV2	TRBJ2-3	few	TGTGCCAGCAGTGTACGGGCGGGAGGCACAGATACGCAGTATTTT	CASSVRAGGTDTQYF
TRBD2	TRBV6-1	TRBJ2-7	.	TGTGCCAGCAGTGTACAAGCGGGGTTGTACGAGCAGTACTTC	CASSVQAGLYEQYF
.	TRBV7-2	TRBJ2-1	.	TGTGCCAGCAGCTTAGAACGTGTGGGGAATGAGCAGTTCTTC	CASSLERVGNEQFF
.	TRBV28	TRBJ1-3	.	TGTGCCAGCAGTATCCGCACAGGGTCTGGAAACACCATATATTTT	CASSIRTGSGNTIYF
.	TRBV28	TRBJ2-3	.	TGTGCCAGCAGTTCCCCCGGGACTGGCACAGATACGCAGTATTTT	CASSSPGTGTDTQYF
TRBD2	TRBV28	TRBJ2-7	.	TGTGCCAGCAGTTTATGGGGAGGGCTTAGCTCCTACGAGCAGTACTTC	CASSLWGGLSSYEQYF
TRBD2	TRBV7-9	TRBJ2-1	.	TGTGCCTGCCCAAAGGGACTAGCGGAGACATACAATGAGCAGTTCTTC	CACPKGLAETYNEQFF
.	TRBV5-1	TRBJ2-1	.	TGCGCCAGCAGCCCCCGCGGGGTAGCCTTCACCTACAATGAGCAGTTCTTC	CASSPRGVAFTYNEQFF
.	TRBV19	TRBJ1-3	.	TGTGCCAGTAGCCCACAGGGTGCTGGAAACACCATATATTTT	CASSPQGAGNTIYF
.	TRBV29-1	TRBJ1-2	few	TGCAGCGTTGAAGATCACTATGGCTACACCTTC	CSVEDHYGYTF
.	TRBV2	TRBJ2-6	.	TGTGCCAGCAGTTCAGCCCGGTTCTCTGGGGCCAACGTCCTGACTTTC	CASSSARFSGANVLTF
.	TRBV29-1	TRBJ2-7	.	TGCAGCGTTAAGGGGGGAGGCGACCTGAACTACGAGCAGTACTTC	CSVKGGGDLNYEQYF
TRBD2	TRBV28	TRBJ2-2	.	TGTGCCAGCATCCGCGGGAGGGCCTTTGGCGGGGAGCTGTTTTTT	CASIRGRAFGGELFF
TRBD2	TRBV18	TRBJ2-1	once	TGTGCCAGCTCACCCGACCGCGGGAGGTATAATCTTGAGCAGTTCTTC	CASSPDRGRYNLEQFF
TRBD2	TRBV7-9	TRBJ2-7	.	TGTGCCAGCAGCTTTGAGCGGGAGCTGGGGTACGAGCAGTACTTC	CASSFERELGYEQYF
TRBD1	TRBV7-3	TRBJ1-2	few	TGTGCCAGCAGCTTACAGGGGGGATCCGGCTACACCTTC	CASSLQGGSGYTF
TRBD1	TRBV18	TRBJ2-5	few	TGTGCCAGCTCACCACGGCAGGGGGCAGAGGAGACCCAGTACTTC	CASSPRQGAEETQYF
.	TRBV7-9	TRBJ2-7	.	TGTGCCAGCAGCTTAGCGCGCGAGCAGTACTTC	CASSLAREQYF
.	TRBV7-2	TRBJ2-3	once	TGTGCCAGCAGCTTAGTGCAAAGGACTAGCACAGATACGCAGTATTTT	CASSLVQRTSTDTQYF
.	TRBV4-1	TRBJ2-5	few	TGCGCCAGCAGCCAAGAACATACCCAGTACTTC	CASSQEHTQYF
TRBD2	TRBV27	TRBJ2-7	.	TGTGCCAGCTGGACGGGAGCGGGAGAGCAGTACTTC	CASWTGAGEQYF
.	TRBV30	TRBJ1-6	.	TGTGCCTGGAGCGCGGGGGCGCGTTCACCCCTCCACTTT	CAWSAGARSPLHF
TRBD1	TRBV5-6	TRBJ2-4	few	TGTGCCAGCACCACGGGACAGGGGGGCTTTCAGTACTTC	CASTTGQGGFQYF
TRBD2	TRBV7-6	TRBJ2-3	.	TGTGCCAGCAGCTTAGATAGTAGCGGGAGTAGGGTTCGCACAGATACGCAGTATTTT	CASSLDSSGSRVRTDTQYF
.	TRBV27	TRBJ2-1	.	TGTGCCAGCGGCAGACCGGGACACCACAATGAGCAGTTCTTC	CASGRPGHHNEQFF
.	TRBV2	TRBJ1-1	.	TGTGCCAGCAGTGCACAAGGGAACACTGAAGCTTTCTTT	CASSAQGNTEAFF
.	TRBV5-1	TRBJ2-2	.	TGCGCCAGCAGCTTCCAGGGGGGAGGGAAGGAGCTGTTTTTT	CASSFQGGGKELFF
.	TRBV2	TRBJ1-1	.	TGTGCCAGCAGTACCCGAGGGACTGAAGCTTTCTTT	CASSTRGTEAFF
TRBD2	TRBV5-4	TRBJ2-7	.	TGTGCCAGCAGCTCGCTAGCGGGAGAGGGCGAGCAGTACTTC	CASSSLAGEGEQYF
.	TRBV7-9	TRBJ2-1	.	TGTGCCAGCAGCTTAGTGGCTGACAATGAGCAGTTCTTC	CASSLVADNEQFF
TRBD1	TRBV7-2	TRBJ1-2	.	TGTGCCAGCAGCCCTCGAAATGGACAGGGCAAGGATGGCTACACCTTC	CASSPRNGQGKDGYTF